These 31 T cell receptor beta chains were all obtained from the same sample, sequenced in a study of read filtering for tumor transcriptome and immune sequencing. This library used roughly 400 ng RNA and molecular barcoded adaptors spanning alpha/delta and beta/gamma chains. TCRdb ran MiXCR on the reads and lists one entry per CDR3 protein. The table lists over 80,000 distinct CDR3 sequences, more than 9% of them singletons. Sequenced sample: a population of CD138-negative cells sorted from bone marrow. These receptors all stem from a donor at least 40 years old with multiple myeloma.

This clonotype was counted ten times or more. J is TRBJ2-7 and V is TRBV6-6, with 7 bases aligning to TRBD1. J lost 4 bases, V lost 7 bases, and 10 bases had no gene match. The length of the CDR3 is 14 residues. The germline V gene encodes CDR1 MNHNY and CDR2 SVGAGI (reference sequence). CDR3 amino acids: CASTEGQPSYEQYF. The CDR3 DNA sequence: TGTGCCAGCACAGAGGGACAGCCTTCGTACGAGCAGTACTTC.

The chain is built from TRBV14 and TRBJ1-2; D unresolved. The CDR3 covers 15 residues. Germline V gene sequence: CDR1 SGHDN, CDR2 FVKESK. V lost 0 bases to trimming and J lost 4 bases, with 12 bases between them. The CDR3 nucleotides are TGTGCCAGCAGCCAAGAAGGGAGATATGGCTATGGCTACACCTTC. Residues: CASSQEGRYGYGYTF.

V is TRBV2 and J is TRBJ2-1, with 7 bases identical to TRBD2. V gave up 3 bases and J gave up 12 bases; unmatched junction bases: 11. The CDR3 loop spans 14 amino acids. Germline V gene data show CDR1 as SNHLY and CDR2 as FYNNEI. The CDR3 coding sequence is TGTGCCAGCAGTGAGCAGGGAGGGAAACTTCGGCAGTTCTTC. Translated, it gives CASSEQGGKLRQFF.

On this clonotype itself: A read error may produce the germline difference seen at one junction end. Written as DNA, the CDR3 is TGCGCCAGCAGCCCGGAGCGGGAGGGCCTAGTCTTC. This translates into CASSPEREGLVF. This chain links TRBV5-1 with TRBJ2-1, with 10 bases lining up with TRBD2. The germline CDR1 and CDR2 sequences are SGHRS and YFSETQ. The CDR3 spans 12 residues.

Ten or more counts support this clonotype. V is TRBV29-1 and J is TRBJ2-2; D possibly corresponds to TRBD1 (5 bases). The germline V gene has CDR1 SQVTM and CDR2 ANQGSEA. The V end lost 7 bases, the J end lost 8 bases, and 14 bases lay between the germline ends. CDR3 size: 12 residues. CDR3 loop: CSAKAGLGELFF. CDR3 in DNA: TGCAGCGCTAAGGCAGGGTTGGGGGAGCTGTTTTTT.

This clonotype was seen many times. The genes are TRBV25-1 and TRBJ2-2, with 7 nucleotides matching TRBD1. Germline V gives CDR1 MGHDK, CDR2 SYGVNS. This CDR3 comprises 15 residues. V lost 1 base to trimming and J lost 4 bases; unmatched junction nucleotides: 3. CDR3 sequence reads: CASSELTGPTGELFF. CDR3 nucleotide sequence: TGTGCCAGCAGTGAATTGACAGGGCCCACCGGGGAGCTGTTTTTT.

The V and J genes are TRBV12-3 or TRBV12-4 and TRBJ2-7, with 9 nucleotides matching TRBD1. V dropped 6 bases and J dropped 1; count of bases not matched to a gene: 4. The CDR3 runs 14 residues. In DNA form, the CDR3 reads TGTGCCAGCAGCCCGGACAGGGGATCCTACGAGCAGTACTTC. It codes for CASSPDRGSYEQYF.

This clonotype was counted many times. The chain is built from TRBV30 and TRBJ1-2; D ambiguous. Per the germline V gene, CDR1 is GTSNPN and CDR2 is SVGIG (reference sequence). The length of the CDR3 is 13 residues. With 3 bases removed from V and 4 bases from J, the gap between germline ends came to 12 bases. The CDR3 coding sequence is TGTGCCTGGAGCGCGCAACTCATCTATGGCTACACCTTC. Amino acid sequence: CAWSAQLIYGYTF.

This clonotype has at least ten counts. This chain joins TRBV30 and TRBJ2-2; 10 bases are a match to TRBD2. The CDR3 covers 15 residues. With V trimmed by 2 bases and J by 5 bases, 5 bases remained unmatched. Germline V gives CDR1 GTSNPN, CDR2 SVGIG (reference sequence). CDR3 DNA sequence: TGTGCCTGGAGTACCCTAGCGGGAGTTACCGGGGAGCTGTTTTTT. Protein sequence: CAWSTLAGVTGELFF.

This clonotype was picked up many times. The chain is built from TRBV6-5 and TRBJ2-7; 11 nucleotides agree with TRBD1. Germline CDR1 and CDR2: MNHEY and SVGAGI. V trimming: 5 bases; J trimming: 2 bases; junction bases outside the gene matches: 5. The CDR3 has 15 residues. CDR3 amino acids: CASSGPGQGAYEQYF. The CDR3 coding sequence is TGTGCCAGCAGTGGGCCGGGACAGGGGGCCTACGAGCAGTACTTC.

There are a few counts of this clonotype. The rearrangement links TRBV9 to TRBJ2-2; D is uncertain. The CDR3 runs 14 residues. The V gene lost 0 bases and the J gene lost 1 base, with 4 bases spanning the gap. Per the germline V gene, CDR1 is SGDLS and CDR2 is YYNGEE. CDR3 amino acids: CASSVAGNTGELFF. The CDR3 DNA follows: TGTGCCAGCAGCGTAGCAGGGAACACCGGGGAGCTGTTTTTT.

The sample holds many counts of this clonotype. The chain is built from TRBV2 and TRBJ2-1, with unresolved D. V was trimmed by 7 bases and J by 4 bases, leaving 14 bases between them. The CDR3 is 14 residues long. Germline CDR1 reads SNHLY; CDR2 reads FYNNEI. The CDR3 coding sequence is TGTGCCAGCATGAACCCCTTAACGTACAATGAGCAGTTCTTC. Translated: CASMNPLTYNEQFF. Supplemented by reference TRBV2 and TRBJ2-1, the full variable domain reads EPEVTQTPSHQVTQMGQEVILRCVPISNHLYFYWYRQILGQKVEFLVSFYNNEISEKSEIFDDQFSVERPDGSNFTLKIRSTKLEDSAMYFCASMNPLTYNEQFFGPGTRLTVL.

This clonotype showed up many times. The J gene is TRBJ2-5, the V gene TRBV5-1, with TRBD1 matching over 9 bases. With 6 bases clipped from V and 2 bases from J, the junction kept 5 bases outside the gene matches. The germline V gene has CDR1 SGHRS and CDR2 YFSETQ. The CDR3 spans 14 residues. CDR3 amino acids: CASTDRGRQETQYF. DNA of the CDR3: TGCGCCAGCACCGACAGGGGGAGGCAAGAGACCCAGTACTTC.

This clonotype was counted at least ten times. The rearrangement links TRBV18 to TRBJ2-5; D not resolved. V dropped 1 base and J dropped 2 bases, with 5 bases sitting between them. The CDR3 covers 13 residues. Germline values: CDR1 KGHSH, CDR2 LQKENI. CDR3 loop: CASSPRVQETQYF. Here the CDR3 DNA reads TGTGCCAGCTCACCACGGGTACAAGAGACCCAGTACTTC.

Remarks on this clonotype: The junction shows a germline mismatch at one end, possibly a read error. The chain carries TRBV5-1 and TRBJ2-5, with 7 bases lining up with TRBD2. Germline CDR1 SGHRS, CDR2 YFSETQ. There are 14 residues in the CDR3. For the CDR3, the DNA is TGCGCCAGCAGCTTGTCTCTAGCGGAAGATACCCAGGACTTC. It is translated as CASSLSLAEDTQDF.

This clonotype was seen more than once but under ten times. This may arise from a read error, as a much more abundant clone is one base away. The chain joins TRBV6-5 to TRBJ1-1; possibly TRBD1 for D (6 bases). Deletions cut 8 bases from V and 4 bases from J, with 17 bases between. The germline CDR1 and CDR2 sequences are MNHEY and SVGAGI. The CDR3 spans 14 residues. The CDR3 region is CASYPSTGLTEAFF. The CDR3 region has the DNA TGTGCCAGCTACCCCAGTACAGGGCTCACTGAAGCTTTCTTT.

This clonotype was counted at least ten times. The chain has TRBV7-2 and TRBJ2-7, with D unresolved. This CDR3 contains 13 residues. V was trimmed by 5 bases and J by 4 bases, leaving 12 bases between them. In germline, CDR1 is SGHTA, CDR2 FQGNSA. CDR3 loop: CASSLYFQYEQYF. CDR3 nucleotide sequence: TGTGCCAGCAGCCTATACTTTCAATACGAGCAGTACTTC.

This clonotype was seen at least ten times. The rearrangement uses TRBV4-1 and TRBJ2-5; 7 nucleotides align to TRBD1. CDR1 and CDR2 (germline): MGHRA, YSYEKL. The CDR3 is 14 amino acids. V lost 0 bases and J lost 12; bases outside the gene matches: 10. The CDR3 DNA follows: TGCGCCAGCAGCCAAGAGCGGACAGGCCTGGTCAAGTACTTC. Translating gives CASSQERTGLVKYF.

This clonotype was counted at least ten times. This chain connects TRBV5-1 to TRBJ2-1; D is perhaps TRBD1 (6 bases). Trimming shortened V by 0 bases and J by 5 bases, and 9 bases separated the two germline ends. The CDR3 sequence is 14 residues long. The V gene's germline CDR1 is SGHRS and CDR2 YFSETQ. CDR3 protein: CASSLGDTNNEQFF. DNA for the CDR3: TGCGCCAGCAGCTTGGGGGACACGAACAATGAGCAGTTCTTC.

The chain is built from TRBV20-1 and TRBJ2-7; tentative D call: TRBD2 (5 bases). Germline loops: CDR1 DFQATT, CDR2 SNEGSKA (reference sequence). CDR3 length: 14 residues. Deletions cut 0 bases from V and 3 bases from J, with 12 bases between. CDR3 loop: CSARDPVGSYEQYF. CDR3 in DNA: TGCAGTGCTAGAGATCCCGTAGGGAGCTACGAGCAGTACTTC.

In its sample, this clonotype was seen a few times. The CDR3 here is CASSQLGAGARETQYF. The CDR3 DNA reads as TGCGCCAGCAGCCAATTAGGCGCAGGGGCCCGGGAGACCCAGTACTTC. This rearrangement joins TRBV4-1 to TRBJ2-5; possible D gene TRBD1, 6 bases. Germline V gives CDR1 MGHRA, CDR2 YSYEKL. Trimming stripped 2 bases from V and 5 bases from J, with 18 bases between. The CDR3 consists of 16 residues.

This clonotype appeared many times. The rearrangement links TRBV18 to TRBJ1-1; D remains unclear. V was pared by 2 bases and J by 1 base, with 11 bases between. Germline assignment: CDR1 KGHSH and CDR2 LQKENI. The CDR3 spans 15 residues. The chain's CDR3 is CASSPAGPTNTEAFF. The CDR3 bases are TGTGCCAGCTCACCAGCAGGCCCTACGAACACTGAAGCTTTCTTT.

The V call is TRBV5-1, the J call TRBJ2-1; 12 bases are a match to TRBD2. Losses at the gene ends were 3 bases for V and 1 base for J; bases not matched to a gene: 8. Looked up from germline, CDR1 is SGHRS and CDR2 is YFSETQ. The length of the CDR3 is 18 residues. CDR3 sequence (DNA): TGCGCCAGCAGCTCGCACCTAGCGGGAGGGCCGTCCTACAATGAGCAGTTCTTC. Its translation is CASSSHLAGGPSYNEQFF.

This clonotype has a count of ten or more. The V and J genes are TRBV6-5 and TRBJ2-2; D call uncertain. The CDR3 has 15 residues. The germline V gene has CDR1 MNHEY and CDR2 SVGAGI. V was pared by 2 bases and J by 5 bases, with 12 bases between. The CDR3 DNA reads TGTGCCAGCAGTTACCGGCCGATTGGGACCGGGGAGCTGTTTTTT. Its translation is CASSYRPIGTGELFF.

Ten or more counts support this clonotype. The chain links TRBV11-3 to TRBJ2-1; TRBD2 matches at 9 bases. This CDR3 has 15 residues. Germline CDR1 and CDR2: SGHNT and YENEEA. V lost 6 bases, J lost 1 base, and 4 bases stayed unmatched. The CDR3, as DNA: TGTGCCAGCAGTGTTAGCGGGAGTTCCTACAATGAGCAGTTCTTC. Protein: CASSVSGSSYNEQFF.

This clonotype was seen a handful of times. A much bigger clone sits one base away, suggesting this may be a read error. Here the CDR3 omits its conserved ending phenylalanine or tryptophan, so a read error is the likely source. The DNA is left out, because the CDR3 cannot be placed on it with certainty; the CDR3 is given as TCRdb lists it. The rearrangement uses TRBV29-1 and TRBJ2-1. The CDR3 comprises 8 residues, both ends counted. CDR1 and CDR2 (germline): SQVTM, ANQGSEA. CDR3 amino acids: CSVVGQSS.

The chain employs TRBV29-1 and TRBJ2-7, with D unclear. The CDR3 spans 11 residues. CDR1 SQVTM and CDR2 ANQGSEA come from the germline V gene. V was pared by 7 bases and J by 5 bases, with 12 bases between. This CDR3 reads CSGALQNEQYF. The CDR3 region has the DNA TGCAGCGGAGCACTACAAAACGAGCAGTACTTC.

In its sample, this clonotype was seen many times. The chain has TRBV5-1 and TRBJ2-1, with D possibly being TRBD1 (6 bases). Trimming pared 0 bases from V and 8 bases from J, leaving 15 bases between. Per the germline V gene, CDR1 is SGHRS and CDR2 is YFSETQ. The CDR3 is 15 residues long. The CDR3 reads CASSLAGTTRDEQFF. Written as DNA, the CDR3 is TGCGCCAGCAGCTTGGCGGGGACAACTAGGGATGAGCAGTTCTTC.

This clonotype was found many times. The V and J genes are TRBV7-9 and TRBJ2-7, with 14 bases matching TRBD2. Germline V gene sequence: CDR1 SEHNR, CDR2 FQNEAQ (reference sequence). The CDR3 consists of 16 residues. With 4 bases clipped from V and 6 bases from J, the junction kept 8 bases outside the gene matches. The CDR3: CASSWRLAGGPGEQYF. The CDR3 nucleotides are TGTGCCAGCAGCTGGAGACTAGCGGGAGGGCCTGGCGAGCAGTACTTC.

This clonotype was seen a single time. This sequence may be a read error, since a much larger clone differs from it by one base. It is likely a read error, because the conserved phenylalanine at the end of the CDR3 is missing. This chain links TRBV18 with TRBJ1-5; 8 nucleotides agree with TRBD1. V lost 6 bases and J lost 3; bases outside the gene matches: 10. Per germline, CDR1 KGHSH and CDR2 LQKENI. CDR3 length equals 16 residues. This CDR3 is CASSYRDRGNNQPQHL. The CDR3 region has the DNA TGTGCCAGCTCCTACCGCGACAGGGGCAACAATCAGCCCCAGCATCTT.

The rearrangement links TRBV7-9 to TRBJ2-1; D remains unclear. V lost 0 bases and J lost 6, with 15 bases in between. Germline V gene data show CDR1 as SEHNR and CDR2 as FQNEAQ (reference sequence). This CDR3 region has 16 residues. The CDR3 coding sequence is TGTGCCAGCAGCTTAGCGCCTGCCAGGCCGGTCAATGAGCAGTTCTTC. Its protein product is CASSLAPARPVNEQFF. Looking up the rest from reference TRBV7-9 and TRBJ2-1 gives the full variable domain: DTGVSQNPRHKITKRGQNVTFRCDPISEHNRLYWYRQTLGQGPEFLTYFQNEAQLEKSRLLSDRFSAERPKGSFSTLEIQRTEQGDSAMYLCASSLAPARPVNEQFFGPGTRLTVL.